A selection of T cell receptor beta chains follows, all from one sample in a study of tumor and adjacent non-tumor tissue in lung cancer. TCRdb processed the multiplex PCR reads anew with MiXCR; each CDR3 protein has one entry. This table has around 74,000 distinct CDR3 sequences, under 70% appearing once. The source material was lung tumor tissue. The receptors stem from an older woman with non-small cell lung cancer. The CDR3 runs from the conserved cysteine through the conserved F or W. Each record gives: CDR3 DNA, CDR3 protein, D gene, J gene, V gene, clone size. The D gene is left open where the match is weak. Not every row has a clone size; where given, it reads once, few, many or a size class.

TGCGCCAGCAGCCCTGGCGAGCGCAGGGGGCGAGTTACCGGGGAGTTGTTTTTT,CASSPGERRGRVTGELFF,TRBD1,TRBJ2-2,TRBV4-1,-
TGTGCTATCACGGACGGGCGACCGGGCGGGCAGTTCTTC,CAITDGRPGGQFF,-,TRBJ2-1,TRBV6-6,-
TGTGCCAACCAACAATCCCCGAGCGGCGAATCCAATGAGCAGTTCTTC,CANQQSPSGESNEQFF,-,TRBJ2-1,TRBV6-5,-
TGCAGTGCTAGCGCCGGGACAGGGGTAGAGACCCAGTGCTTC,CSASAGTGVETQCF,TRBD1,TRBJ2-5,TRBV20-1,once
TGTGCCACCAGTGACCCCGGAACACCAGAACACCCCGGGGAGCTGTTTTTT,CATSDPGTPEHPGELFF,-,TRBJ2-2,TRBV24-1,many
TGCAGCGTTGAGCTACCAGCGGGAGAGACCCAGTACTTC,CSVELPAGETQYF,-,TRBJ2-5,TRBV29-1,-
TGTGCTAGCAGTTACTCGGCAGCTAACCGAAACACCATATATTTT,CASSYSAANRNTIYF,-,TRBJ1-3,TRBV6-5,-
TGTGCCAGCAGTTTAAACAGGGGGAGCATAGTCCAGCATTTT,CASSLNRGSIVQHF,TRBD1,TRBJ1-5,TRBV12-3/TRBV12-4,once
TGTGCCAGCGGCCCTCGGCGAATCGGTGAAAATCTGTTTTTT,CASGPRRIGENLFF,-,TRBJ1-4,TRBV12-3/TRBV12-4,-
TGCAGTGCCCGAGGTCAGGGGGCTAGCGGGAGCACAGATACGCAATATTTT,CSARGQGASGSTDTQYF,TRBD2,TRBJ2-3,TRBV20-1,few
TGCGCCATCAGTCAAGAAGGGGGGGCTAACTATGGCTACACCTTC,CAISQEGGANYGYTF,-,TRBJ1-2,TRBV4-1,-
TGTGCCAGTAGTTTTAGTGTGAACACTGAAGCTTTCTTT,CASSFSVNTEAFF,-,TRBJ1-1,TRBV12-3/TRBV12-4,-
TGCAGCGTCCGTACCCAGGGGAACGGGAAGTCTGATACACAGTATTTT,CSVRTQGNGKSDTQYF,-,TRBJ2-3,TRBV29-1,-
TGTACCAGCAGCACTTATGGGGGCCAAGAGACCCAGTACTTC,CTSSTYGGQETQYF,-,TRBJ2-5,TRBV11-1,-
TGTGCCAGCGGTAGGGCTTGGGAAAAACTGTTTTTT,CASGRAWEKLFF,-,TRBJ1-4,TRBV12-3/TRBV12-4,many
TGTGCCAGCAGAAGTACAGGGGTGGGCAATCAGCCCCAGCATTTT,CASRSTGVGNQPQHF,TRBD1,TRBJ1-5,TRBV6-6,many
TGTGCCACCAGTGATCCCGGACAGGGGGAATATGCCTACACCTTC,CATSDPGQGEYAYTF,TRBD1,TRBJ1-2,TRBV24-1,-
TGTGCCAGCAACCAGGACAGGGCCTATGGTGAGCAGTACTTC,CASNQDRAYGEQYF,TRBD1,TRBJ2-7,TRBV28,many
TGCAGTACTAGTGCCAGCGGGAGCGACACCGGGGAGCTGTTTTTT,CSTSASGSDTGELFF,TRBD2,TRBJ2-2,TRBV20-1,few
TGTTCCAGCGCCCTTATCGCAGGAGACAGGAGAGATGAGCAGTTCTTC,CSSALIAGDRRDEQFF,-,TRBJ2-1,TRBV6-1,-
TGTGCCAGCAGTTTCCTCCAGGACGCTACTAACTATGGCTACACCTTC,CASSFLQDATNYGYTF,-,TRBJ1-2,TRBV6-5,-
TGTGCCAGCAGTCACCGACAGGGCACCTACAATGAGCAGCTCTTC,CASSHRQGTYNEQLF,TRBD1,TRBJ2-1,TRBV6-2/TRBV6-3,few
TGCAGTGCTCGTAGACAGACTACTATCCTCTACGAGCAGTACTTC,CSARRQTTILYEQYF,-,TRBJ2-7,TRBV20-1,few
TGTGCCAGCAACCCCTGGCGGGAGTCGATTTACGAGCAGTACTTC,CASNPWRESIYEQYF,TRBD2,TRBJ2-7,TRBV5-6,-
TGCGCCAGCAGCCGACTAGCGGGAGTCGAGCAGTTCTTC,CASSRLAGVEQFF,TRBD2,TRBJ2-1,TRBV10-1,many
TGTGCCAGCAGCGCACGCCAGGGAAACAATGAGCAGTTCTTC,CASSARQGNNEQFF,-,TRBJ2-1,TRBV9,-
TGCATCAGCAGTATCCAGCGGGAATACGAGCAGTACTTC,CISSIQREYEQYF,TRBD2,TRBJ2-7,TRBV10-1,-
TGCGCCAGCAGCTTTACCGGGACTCCCTCCTACGAGCAGTACTTC,CASSFTGTPSYEQYF,-,TRBJ2-7,TRBV5-1,-
TGTGCCATCAACGATTGTGGTTGGGTGGCCAACGAGCAGTACTTC,CAINDCGWVANEQYF,-,TRBJ2-7,TRBV5-6,-
TGTGCCAGCAGCTTAGGTCGATTCAATGAGCGGTTCTTC,CASSLGRFNERFF,-,TRBJ2-1,TRBV11-2,-
TGCGCCAGCAGGTCATCCCGGACTAGTGTCATCGGGGAGCTGTTTTTT,CASRSSRTSVIGELFF,TRBD2,TRBJ2-2,TRBV5-1,-
TGCAGCGTTAAGGCTAGTACCTCCTACGAGCAGTACTTC,CSVKASTSYEQYF,-,TRBJ2-7,TRBV29-1,-
TGTGCCAGCAGTCGCCAGGGGGGCGAGCAGTACTTC,CASSRQGGEQYF,-,TRBJ2-7,TRBV6-6,many
TGTGCCAGCAGACGTTCTAGCGGGAGATTCCCAGATACGCAGTATTTT,CASRRSSGRFPDTQYF,TRBD2,TRBJ2-3,TRBV28,many
TGTGCCAGCAGCTTGATCGGTAGCGGCCTCTCCTACGAGCAGTACTTC,CASSLIGSGLSYEQYF,-,TRBJ2-7,TRBV5-4,many
TGTGCCAACAGCCAAGCACTAGCGGGAGGCGGGGAGACCCACTACTTC,CANSQALAGGGETHYF,TRBD2,TRBJ2-5,TRBV4-2,-
TGCAGCGTCAGGGACAGGGGGCTCGGCGAGCAGTACTTC,CSVRDRGLGEQYF,TRBD1,TRBJ2-7,TRBV29-1,medium-sized
TGTGCCAGCAGTTGGTTGGAGTCCTACGAGCAGTACTTC,CASSWLESYEQYF,-,TRBJ2-7,TRBV6-5,-
TGCAGTGCTGTAAGAACCGGACGGAGGAACACTGAAGCTTCCTTT,CSAVRTGRRNTEASF,-,TRBJ1-1,TRBV20-1,-
TGTGCCAGCAGGGGGGACTTAGCGGCCTACGAGCAGCACTTC,CASRGDLAAYEQHF,-,TRBJ2-7,TRBV6-1,-
TGTGCCAACAGTGAGTCGGGAGTCGGTACACAGTACTTC,CANSESGVGTQYF,-,TRBJ2-5,TRBV10-3,once
TGTGCCAGCACCTCGGGAGGAGCGCGTCAAACACTCTCATATACGCAGTATTTT,CASTSGGARQTLSYTQYF,TRBD2,TRBJ2-3,TRBV6-1,once
TGTGCCAGCAGCCAAGATCTCAGCGGGACAAGCTCCTACGAGCAGTACTTC,CASSQDLSGTSSYEQYF,-,TRBJ2-7,TRBV4-2,many
TGTGCCAGCATCCCCCATCAATCGACATCGAACACCAGGGAGCTGTCTTTT,CASIPHQSTSNTRELSF,-,TRBJ2-2,TRBV11-3,-
TGTGCCAGCAGCGTAGGGGCCCCGAACACGGACACAGATACGCAGTATTTT,CASSVGAPNTDTDTQYF,-,TRBJ2-3,TRBV9,-
TGTACCAGCAGTTATCCCCAGGAGACCCAGTACTTC,CTSSYPQETQYF,-,TRBJ2-5,TRBV6-6,-
TGTTCCAGCCGCCAATCCCGATGTTCAGGTAACAATGAGCAGTTCTTC,CSSRQSRCSGNNEQFF,-,TRBJ2-1,TRBV6-1,-
TGTGCCATCAGTTCAGGGGGAGGGAATTCACCCCTCCACTTT,CAISSGGGNSPLHF,TRBD1,TRBJ1-6,TRBV10-3,many
TGTGCCAGCATTGGTGGCGAGGTGGTGCCCGGGGAGTCGTTTTTT,CASIGGEVVPGESFF,-,TRBJ2-2,TRBV2,-
TGTGCCACCAGCAGAGTATGGGGACCCGTACCCGGGGAGCTGTTTTTT,CATSRVWGPVPGELFF,-,TRBJ2-2,TRBV15,-